This T cell receptor beta chain was profiled in a study of PD-1 blockade in mismatch repair-deficient tumors listed by TCRdb under 2017. For the study in its entirety: The trial enrolled just over 85 consecutive patients with over 10 mismatch repair-deficient cancer types between late 2013 and 2016, all previously treated and progressing. Tumor-associated T cell clones were tracked in the peripheral blood of patients responding to PD-1 blockade by deep sequencing of TCR CDR3 regions.

Interpreted using the paper, the time point label stands for: peripheral blood 12 weeks after first pembrolizumab dose. For each enrolled patient, mismatch repair deficiency was established using either polymerase chain reaction or immunohistochemistry. TCR sequencing was carried out for three patients who responded to pembrolizumab therapy. In the phase II trial, pembrolizumab PD-1 blockade was tested prospectively in advanced mismatch repair-deficient cancers, no matter which tissue of origin the cancers came from. Peripheral blood T cell samples were collected serially, before PD-1 blockade began and at several time points afterward. The timing of each blood sample was reported as weeks after the first dose of pembrolizumab. Overall study results and their limits: After pembrolizumab, tumor-resident clones, which were often undetectable in blood before treatment, expanded rapidly and then contracted, generally ahead of radiologic responses.

The protocol used for the library was the immunoSEQ multiplex PCR assay. Drawn from immuneACCESS, this table holds only the in-frame rearrangements with V and J called that TCRdb kept. Clones are partly lost; checked studies trace under half to an unresolved V gene and leave the rest unexplained. This sample gives roughly 80,000 clones in total; approximately 81% of them show up just once. The ten largest clones add up to roughly 2.7% of the sample. This clone is categorized as medium-sized (0.01 to 0.1%). Its antigen remains unidentified. Base quality data are lacking; no much larger clone is found one base away. CDR3 length: 12 amino acids, cysteine to phenylalanine. Just the 36-base CDR3 DNA is kept, in frame starting at base 1. Reading the germline V gene (reference sequence) gives CDR1 SEHNR and CDR2 FQNEAQ. At the junction V is shortened by 4 bases and J by 7 bases, with 8 bases in between.

This specimen consisted of peripheral blood, obtained 12 weeks after starting pembrolizumab. The sequence was collected from an adult with mismatch repair-deficient cancer. The chain is encoded by TRBV7-9 joined to TRBJ2-1; no confident D gene assignment can be made. Here the CDR3 is given as CASSSSWNEQFF. DNA sequence: TGTGCCAGCAGCTCAAGCTGGAATGAGCAGTTCTTC. Reference TRBV7-9 and TRBJ2-1 genes cover what lies past the CDR3, so the full variable domain is DTGVSQNPRHKITKRGQNVTFRCDPISEHNRLYWYRQTLGQGPEFLTYFQNEAQLEKSRLLSDRFSAERPKGSFSTLEIQRTEQGDSAMYLCASSSSWNEQFFGPGTRLTVL.